A single sample gave rise to the 10 T cell receptor beta chains below, sequenced in a study of shared clonotypes between healthy human individuals (dated by TCRdb to about 2020). Libraries were constructed by the immunoSEQ multiplex PCR assay. TCRdb stores this immuneACCESS table with in-frame sequences only. Part of the clones is absent; in the studies checked, under half of the shortfall reflects unresolved V genes, and no reason is known for the rest. The sample has about 960,000 clones on record, approximately 80% of them singletons. The leading ten clones occupy around 1.5% of the sample. Sequencing used memory CD4+ T cells sorted from blood. The cell subset or site label here, explained by the study, means: CD45RA-negative fraction. The receptors shown here come from a young man in good health.

To note about this clone: The identical CDR3 is also encoded by other nucleotide sequences in the sample. This rearrangement joins TRBV6-1 to TRBJ1-2; D is possibly TRBD1 (6 bases). CDR1 MNHNS and CDR2 SASEGT come from the germline V gene. Trimming shortened V by 8 bases and J by 5 bases, and 9 bases separated the two germline ends. The CDR3 is 11 residues long. CDR3 sequence (DNA): TGTGCCAGCTTAGGGGGGTATGGCTACACCTTC. This encodes CASLGGYGYTF.

As to this clone: The sample holds other DNA sequences that translate to the same CDR3. This chain uses TRBV6-1 with TRBJ2-7; 10 bases are shared with TRBD1. Trimming cost V 3 bases and J 0 bases; bases outside gene matches: 5. CDR1 and CDR2 from the germline V gene are MNHNS and SASEGT. The CDR3 sequence is 16 residues long. CDR3 coding DNA: TGTGCCAGCAGTGAGTGGGGACAGGGGAGCTCCTACGAGCAGTACTTC. Residues: CASSEWGQGSSYEQYF.

The J gene is TRBJ2-1, the V gene TRBV5-1; 7 positions agree with TRBD2. The V and J ends lost 1 base and 4 bases, in that order; junction bases with no gene match: 2. CDR1 SGHRS and CDR2 YFSETQ come from the germline V gene. There are 14 residues in the CDR3. CDR3 coding DNA: TGCGCCAGCAGCTTGTCTAGCGGTTACAATGAGCAGTTCTTC. Translating it yields CASSLSSGYNEQFF.

The chain carries TRBV28 and TRBJ2-1; D might be TRBD2 (5 bases). Germline CDR1 and CDR2: MDHEN and SYDVKM. V lost 7 bases, J lost 0 bases, and 16 bases lay in between. This CDR3 has 16 amino acids. The CDR3, as DNA: TGTGCCAGCACCTGGCGAGGGCTCGGCTCCTACAATGAGCAGTTCTTC. The encoded protein is CASTWRGLGSYNEQFF.

The V and J genes are TRBV5-1 and TRBJ2-6; D call uncertain. Trimming took 3 bases from V and 0 from J, leaving 7 bases between them. Germline V gene data show CDR1 as SGHRS and CDR2 as YFSETQ. The length of the CDR3 is 15 residues. Written as DNA, the CDR3 is TGCGCCAGCAGCTATACGGTCTCTGGGGCCAACGTCCTGACTTTC. This gives the protein CASSYTVSGANVLTF. The full variable domain, in which reference TRBV5-1 and TRBJ2-6 provide the parts outside the CDR3, is KAGVTQTPRYLIKTRGQQVTLSCSPISGHRSVSWYQQTPGQGLQFLFEYFSETQRNKGNFPGRFSGRQFSNSRSEMNVSTLELGDSALYLCASSYTVSGANVLTFGAGSRLTVL.

This chain uses TRBV5-1 with TRBJ2-1, with D perhaps assigned TRBD1 or TRBD2 (7 bases each). Looked up from germline, CDR1 is SGHRS and CDR2 is YFSETQ. V was clipped by 4 bases and J by 8 bases, with 22 bases between them. The CDR3 is 16 amino acids. The CDR3 nucleotides read TGCGCCAGCAGCCGCACAGGGGCGGGGGTTTTGGATGAGCAGTTCTTC. This encodes CASSRTGAGVLDEQFF. Combining the CDR3 with reference TRBV5-1 and TRBJ2-1 gives the whole variable domain KAGVTQTPRYLIKTRGQQVTLSCSPISGHRSVSWYQQTPGQGLQFLFEYFSETQRNKGNFPGRFSGRQFSNSRSEMNVSTLELGDSALYLCASSRTGAGVLDEQFFGPGTRLTVL.

Notes on this clone: Other DNA sequences of this sample code for an identical CDR3. This chain links TRBV18 with TRBJ2-3; D not certain. Per the germline V gene, CDR1 is KGHSH and CDR2 is LQKENI. This CDR3 contains 13 residues. Deletions cut 2 bases from V and 4 bases from J, with 7 bases between. The CDR3 bases are TGTGCCAGCTCACCAGCAGGCGCAGATACGCAGTATTTT. This sequence encodes CASSPAGADTQYF. The complete variable domain, with remaining parts taken from reference TRBV18 and TRBJ2-3, reads NAGVMQNPRHLVRRRGQEARLRCSPMKGHSHVYWYRQLPEEGLKFMVYLQKENIIDESGMPKERFSAEFPKEGPSILRIQQVVRGDSAAYFCASSPAGADTQYFGPGTRLTVL.

This chain links TRBV28 with TRBJ2-4, with a possible D match to TRBD1 (5 bases). The V gene's germline CDR1 is MDHEN and CDR2 SYDVKM. The CDR3 has 13 amino acids. The V end lost 7 bases, the J end lost 1 base, and 8 bases lay between the germline ends. CDR3 DNA sequence: TGTGCCAGCATAGGGGCCGCCAAAAACATTCAGTACTTC. Translation: CASIGAAKNIQYF.

Concerning this clone itself: Different DNA sequences within this sample yield the same CDR3. CDR3 bases: TGTGCCAGCAGCCTACGGGGACAGGGGATCAATCAGCCCCAGCATTTT. Translating gives CASSLRGQGINQPQHF. This chain joins TRBV5-6 and TRBJ1-5, with 10 bases fitting TRBD1. Trimming cost V 4 bases and J 3 bases; bases outside gene matches: 7. In germline, CDR1 is SGHDT, CDR2 YYEEEE. This CDR3 is built from 16 residues. Together with reference TRBV5-6 and TRBJ1-5, the CDR3 gives the full variable domain: DAGVTQSPTHLIKTRGQQVTLRCSPKSGHDTVSWYQQALGQGPQFIFQYYEEEERQRGNFPDRFSGHQFPNYSSELNVNALLLGDSALYLCASSLRGQGINQPQHFGDGTRLSIL.

This clone was counted many times. The CDR3 DNA sequence: TGTGCCAGCAGCCAAGTAGGGGTTCGATCACCCCTCCACTTT. As protein: CASSQVGVRSPLHF. The chain joins TRBV14 to TRBJ1-6; weak D call: TRBD1 (5 bases). V was pared by 1 base and J by 10 bases, with 11 bases between. Per the germline V gene, CDR1 is SGHDN and CDR2 is FVKESK. There are 14 residues in the CDR3.